A selection of T cell receptor beta chains follows, all from one sample in a study of control samples from healthy donors and cancer patients. Clones were read by immunoSEQ multiplex PCR, and TCRdb kept only the in-frame ones, dropping some. In the table there are about 160,000 clones, 70% to 90% of which are singletons. Sequenced: blood. The receptor source for this set is a man aged 25 to 40 in good health. Both conserved end residues are part of each CDR3. D genes are given only for firm matches. Clone size is given for some rows only: seen once, a few or many times, or a class if the clone is expanded.

- | TRBJ1-4 | TRBV7-9 | - | TGTGCCAGCAGCTTCCAGGGCCCAACTAATGAAAAACTGTTTTTT | CASSFQGPTNEKLFF
- | TRBJ2-5 | TRBV6-5 | - | TGTGCCAGCAGTTACTCGAGGGCTATGTACCAAGAGACCCAGTACTTC | CASSYSRAMYQETQYF
- | TRBJ2-1 | TRBV11-2 | - | TGTGCCAGCAGCTTAGAGGGGGACTACAATGAGCAGTTCTTC | CASSLEGDYNEQFF
- | TRBJ1-2 | TRBV5-1 | - | TGCGCCAGCAGCTTGGGTAATAAGGTAGATGGCTACACCTTC | CASSLGNKVDGYTF
- | TRBJ1-5 | TRBV19 | - | TGTGCCAGTGAGACAAGGGGACAGCCCCAGCATTTT | CASETRGQPQHF
- | TRBJ2-2 | TRBV5-1 | - | TGCGCCAGCAGGATGGGGGGAAACACCGGGGAGCTGTTTTTT | CASRMGGNTGELFF
- | TRBJ2-3 | TRBV28 | TRBD2 | TGTGCCAGCAGTTCCGTGAGCGGGAGCACACAATATACGCAGTATTTT | CASSSVSGSTQYTQYF
- | TRBJ2-1 | TRBV7-2 | TRBD2 | TGTGCCAGCTCTCGGGGAGCGGGAGCAGGGTACAATGAGCAGTTCTTC | CASSRGAGAGYNEQFF
once | TRBJ2-7 | TRBV6-5 | - | TGTGCCAGCAGGGGGGACACCTACGAGCAGTACTTC | CASRGDTYEQYF
- | TRBJ1-6 | TRBV10-3 | - | TGTGCCATCAGTACACAGGGAGTTAATTCACCCCTCCACTTT | CAISTQGVNSPLHF
- | TRBJ1-2 | TRBV12-3/TRBV12-4 | - | TGTGCCAGCAGAACGACAAGACTCTATGGCTACACCTTC | CASRTTRLYGYTF
- | TRBJ1-2 | TRBV7-9 | - | TGTGCCACCTCGATTGGGGCTTTGGATGGCTACACCTTC | CATSIGALDGYTF
- | TRBJ1-1 | TRBV12-3/TRBV12-4 | - | TGTGCCAGCAGTCAAGGGGGGGTAGCTTTCTTT | CASSQGGVAFF
- | TRBJ1-4 | TRBV5-1 | - | TGCGCCAGCAAGGTGCAGGAACTTGAAAAACTGTTTTTT | CASKVQELEKLFF
once | TRBJ1-2 | TRBV7-2 | TRBD1 | TGTGCCAGCAGCTTTTCAGGACAGGGGAACTATGGCTACACCTTC | CASSFSGQGNYGYTF
- | TRBJ2-5 | TRBV24-1 | - | TGTGCCACCAGTGTCACGGCACAAGAGACCCAGTACTTC | CATSVTAQETQYF
- | TRBJ1-1 | TRBV4-1 | - | TGCGCCAGCAGCCAAGAAACGGGACTGAACACTGAAGCTTTCTTT | CASSQETGLNTEAFF
- | TRBJ1-4 | TRBV5-1 | - | TGCGCCAGCAGCTTCAGTGCAACTAATGAAAAACTGTTTTTT | CASSFSATNEKLFF
- | TRBJ2-7 | TRBV7-9 | TRBD1 | TGTGCCAGCAGCCTGATAGGACAGGGGGCAAGGTACGAGCAGTACTTC | CASSLIGQGARYEQYF
- | TRBJ2-4 | TRBV10-3 | - | TGTGCCATCAGTGAGTCAACGGGGCAGGGAAACATTCAGTACTTC | CAISESTGQGNIQYF
- | TRBJ2-7 | TRBV7-3 | TRBD1 | TGTGCCAGCAGCTTAGATTCCGGACAGGGCTACGAGCAGTACTTC | CASSLDSGQGYEQYF
- | TRBJ1-4 | TRBV30 | - | TGTGCCTGGAACGACGGTTCTAGCCGTCGGGGAAGCGGGGATGAAAAACTGTTTTTT | CAWNDGSSRRGSGDEKLFF
- | TRBJ2-4 | TRBV6-4 | - | TGTGCCAGTAGTGGGCTAAAGGGAAACATTCAGTACTTC | CASSGLKGNIQYF
- | TRBJ2-1 | TRBV7-2 | TRBD2 | TGTGCCAGCAGCTTTGGACTAGCGGGAGTGTATGATGAGCAGTTCTTC | CASSFGLAGVYDEQFF
- | TRBJ2-1 | TRBV29-1 | - | TGCAGCGTTGTGTTTACCGATGAGCAGTTCTTC | CSVVFTDEQFF
- | TRBJ1-5 | TRBV10-3 | - | TGTGCCATCAGTCCCCAAGGCGCCGGGACCCGGGAGCCCCAGCATTTT | CAISPQGAGTREPQHF
once | TRBJ2-1 | TRBV2 | - | TGTGCCAGCAGCTTGCCGCGGGGAAGCTCCTACAATGAGCAGTTCTTC | CASSLPRGSSYNEQFF
- | TRBJ1-6 | TRBV20-1 | - | TGCAGTGCTAGTTTAGGGGGTTCCCCCCTCCACTTT | CSASLGGSPLHF